A selection of T cell receptor beta chains follows, all from one sample in a study of blood T cell repertoires in COVID-19. Profiled with immunoSEQ multiplex PCR; TCRdb holds only in-frame clones, not every one. The sample contains 200,000 to 250,000 clones, approximately 80% of which appear only once. Sequencing was carried out using peripheral blood. Receptor source: a woman at least 80 years old with acute or convalescent COVID-19. CDR3s include the opening cysteine and the closing phenylalanine or tryptophan. The D gene is left open where the match is weak. Rows give clone size only sometimes, using once, few, many, or a class for an expanded clone.

.,TRBJ2-5,.,TRBV18,CASSPSPAGETQYF,TGTGCCAGCTCACCAAGTCCTGCGGGAGAGACCCAGTACTTC
TRBD1,TRBJ2-7,.,TRBV11-3,CASSPLPGQGSSYEQYF,TGTGCCAGCAGCCCCCTGCCTGGACAGGGGAGCTCCTACGAGCAGTACTTC
TRBD2,TRBJ2-7,.,TRBV15,CATSRVSGNSYEQYF,TGTGCCACCAGCAGAGTTAGCGGGAATAGCTACGAGCAGTACTTC
TRBD1,TRBJ1-4,.,TRBV4-3,CASSQDSAQGLANEKLFF,TGCGCCAGCAGCCAAGATTCTGCACAGGGGTTGGCTAATGAAAAACTGTTTTTT
.,TRBJ1-5,.,TRBV2,CASSPEGGVNQPQHF,TGTGCCAGCAGTCCCGAGGGAGGCGTCAATCAGCCCCAGCATTTT
.,TRBJ1-2,.,TRBV7-9,CASSFLTGGGYTF,TGTGCCAGCAGCTTTTTAACAGGCGGTGGCTACACCTTC
.,TRBJ1-2,.,TRBV27,CASSRGGDIYGYTF,TGTGCCAGCAGTCGTGGGGGGGATATCTATGGCTACACCTTC
.,TRBJ1-5,once,TRBV19,CASSEGSDNQPQHF,TGTGCCAGTAGTGAGGGCAGCGATAATCAGCCCCAGCATTTT
.,TRBJ1-6,.,TRBV7-9,CASSPQANSPLHF,TGTGCCAGCAGCCCTCAGGCGAATTCACCCCTCCACTTT
TRBD1,TRBJ2-7,few,TRBV7-2,CASSFPPGQGASEQYF,TGTGCCAGCAGCTTTCCGCCCGGACAGGGGGCGAGTGAGCAGTACTTC
.,TRBJ1-1,.,TRBV18,CASSPMANTEAFF,TGTGCCAGCTCACCGATGGCGAACACTGAAGCTTTCTTT
.,TRBJ2-6,.,TRBV3-1/TRBV3-2,CASSLGLLSGANVLTF,TGTGCCAGCAGCCTGGGACTGCTCTCTGGGGCCAACGTCCTGACTTTC
TRBD1,TRBJ1-3,.,TRBV15,CATSRDTGQGAAGNTIYF,TGTGCCACCAGCAGAGATACTGGACAGGGGGCCGCTGGAAACACCATATATTTT
.,TRBJ2-7,many,TRBV21-1,CASSKERGGAWYF,TGTGCCAGCAGCAAGGAGAGAGGGGGCGCATGGTACTTC
.,TRBJ2-3,.,TRBV15,CATSRDSGSTDTQYF,TGTGCCACCAGCAGAGATTCAGGGAGCACAGATACGCAGTATTTT
TRBD1,TRBJ1-3,.,TRBV5-1,CASSTGQGISGNTIYF,TGCGCCAGCAGCACAGGACAGGGCATCTCTGGAAACACCATATATTTT
.,TRBJ2-7,few,TRBV14,CASSQDSLVPYEQYF,TGTGCCAGCAGCCAAGACTCCCTCGTTCCCTACGAGCAGTACTTC
.,TRBJ2-1,.,TRBV7-9,CASHSAGISRREQFF,TGTGCCAGCCACTCTGCGGGGATCTCCCGCCGGGAGCAGTTCTTC
.,TRBJ2-3,.,TRBV2,CARRDLGTDTQYF,TGTGCCAGACGGGATCTCGGGACAGATACGCAGTATTTT
.,TRBJ1-1,few,TRBV6-5,CASSYGGQPNTEAFF,TGTGCCAGCAGTTACGGAGGACAGCCGAACACTGAAGCTTTCTTT
.,TRBJ1-1,.,TRBV9,CASSVSADRTEAFF,TGTGCCAGCAGCGTTTCAGCGGATAGGACTGAAGCTTTCTTT
.,TRBJ1-2,.,TRBV6-1,CASSEGPANYGYTF,TGTGCCAGCAGTGAAGGGCCAGCTAACTATGGCTACACCTTC
TRBD1,TRBJ1-1,.,TRBV2,CASWGTGSTEAFF,TGTGCCAGCTGGGGGACAGGGAGTACTGAAGCTTTCTTT
.,TRBJ2-1,.,TRBV5-1,CASSLGAYNEQFF,TGCGCCAGCAGCTTAGGGGCGTACAATGAGCAGTTCTTC
TRBD1,TRBJ1-3,.,TRBV6-6,CASSWTGTSGNTIYF,TGTGCCAGCAGCTGGACAGGGACCTCTGGAAACACCATATATTTT
.,TRBJ2-7,.,TRBV9,CASSEGEGLYEQYF,TGTGCCAGCAGCGAGGGGGAGGGGCTCTACGAGCAGTACTTC
.,TRBJ1-1,.,TRBV12-3/TRBV12-4,CASSFNRNTEAFF,TGTGCCAGCAGTTTCAACAGGAACACTGAAGCTTTCTTT
.,TRBJ1-2,.,TRBV2,CASSPGGAADRGYTF,TGTGCCAGCAGCCCGGGGGGGGCCGCGGATCGGGGCTACACCTTC
.,TRBJ2-1,.,TRBV15,CATSRGPNRANEQFF,TGTGCCACCAGCAGAGGCCCGAACAGAGCTAATGAGCAGTTCTTC
TRBD2,TRBJ2-2,.,TRBV10-3,CAIRKSSGYTGELFF,TGTGCCATCAGGAAGAGTAGCGGGTACACCGGGGAGCTGTTTTTT
TRBD2,TRBJ2-7,.,TRBV11-3,CASSIYYKSGELNYEQYF,TGTGCCAGCAGCATCTACTACAAGAGCGGGGAGTTAAACTACGAGCAGTACTTC
.,TRBJ1-3,.,TRBV2,CASSPVRSGNTIYF,TGTGCCAGCAGTCCGGTCCGCTCTGGAAACACCATATATTTT
.,TRBJ2-7,.,TRBV5-1,CASTHPTGAEQYF,TGCGCCAGCACCCACCCGACAGGTGCCGAGCAGTACTTC
.,TRBJ2-5,few,TRBV30,CAWSTGLEETQYF,TGTGCCTGGAGTACGGGGTTAGAAGAGACCCAGTACTTC
.,TRBJ2-3,.,TRBV10-3,CAISDVAESTDTQYF,TGTGCCATCAGTGACGTAGCAGAAAGCACAGATACGCAGTATTTT
TRBD1,TRBJ1-2,once,TRBV5-1,CASSLGSTGVDGYTF,TGCGCCAGCAGCTTGGGGTCGACAGGGGTTGATGGCTACACCTTC
TRBD1,TRBJ1-1,few,TRBV18,CASSQTGQRNTEAFF,TGTGCCAGCTCACAGACGGGACAGAGGAACACTGAAGCTTTCTTT
TRBD1,TRBJ1-5,.,TRBV2,CASRGGTANSNQPQHF,TGTGCCAGCAGGGGTGGGACAGCAAATAGCAATCAGCCCCAGCATTTT
.,TRBJ1-2,.,TRBV18,CASSQGNDGYTF,TGTGCCAGCTCCCAGGGAAACGACGGCTACACCTTC
.,TRBJ1-1,.,TRBV25-1,CASRQQENTEAFF,TGTGCCAGCAGGCAACAAGAGAACACTGAAGCTTTCTTT
TRBD1,TRBJ1-1,.,TRBV4-1,CASSPFSTGTGVNTEAFF,TGCGCCAGCAGCCCATTCAGCACCGGGACAGGGGTGAACACTGAAGCTTTCTTT
.,TRBJ2-5,.,TRBV11-2,CASSPGQLQETQYF,TGTGCCAGCAGCCCCGGACAGCTACAAGAGACCCAGTACTTC
TRBD2,TRBJ2-1,once,TRBV4-1,CASSQELAVYNEQFF,TGCGCCAGCAGCCAAGAACTAGCGGTTTACAATGAGCAGTTCTTC
TRBD1,TRBJ2-5,.,TRBV11-3,CASSLVGGRGLPETQYF,TGTGCCAGCAGCTTAGTAGGGGGCAGGGGGCTCCCAGAGACCCAGTACTTC
.,TRBJ2-7,once,TRBV11-2,CASSLAQGPYEQYF,TGTGCCAGCAGCTTAGCTCAGGGCCCCTACGAGCAGTACTTC
.,TRBJ1-1,.,TRBV29-1,CSVEGGGTEAFF,TGCAGCGTTGAAGGGGGAGGCACTGAAGCTTTCTTT
.,TRBJ1-4,.,TRBV29-1,CSVASATNEKLFF,TGCAGCGTTGCCTCTGCAACTAATGAAAAACTGTTTTTT
.,TRBJ2-2,.,TRBV30,CAWSRGVTGELFF,TGTGCCTGGAGTAGGGGTGTGACCGGGGAGCTGTTTTTT